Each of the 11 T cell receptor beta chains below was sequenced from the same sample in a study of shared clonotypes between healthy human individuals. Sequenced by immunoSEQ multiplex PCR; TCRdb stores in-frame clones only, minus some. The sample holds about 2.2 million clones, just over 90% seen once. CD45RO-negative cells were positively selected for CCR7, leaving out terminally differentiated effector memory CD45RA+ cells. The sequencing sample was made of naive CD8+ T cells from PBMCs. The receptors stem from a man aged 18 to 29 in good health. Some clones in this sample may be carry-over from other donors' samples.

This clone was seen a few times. The CDR3: CAWSSSLEGGGQPQHF. The CDR3, as DNA: TGTGCCTGGAGCTCATCCCTAGAAGGGGGCGGGCAGCCCCAGCATTTT. V is TRBV30 and J is TRBJ1-5, with 7 bases identical to TRBD1. J gave up 7 bases and V 3 bases, and 15 bases lay outside the gene matches. This CDR3 spans 16 amino acids. Germline V CDR1 and CDR2: GTSNPN, SVGIG (reference sequence). The entire variable domain, with the rest obtained from reference TRBV30 and TRBJ1-5, is as follows: SQTIHQWPATLVQPVGSPLSLECTVEGTSNPNLYWYRQAAGRGLQLLFYSVGIGQISSEVPQNLSASRPQDRQFILSSKKLLLSDSGFYLCAWSSSLEGGGQPQHFGDGTRLSIL.

CDR3: CASSFGTGATGELFF. CDR3 in DNA: TGTGCCAGCAGTTTCGGGACAGGGGCCACCGGGGAGCTGTTTTTT. The chain has TRBV27 and TRBJ2-2; 10 bases map to TRBD1. The V and J ends lost 3 bases and 4 bases, in that order; junction bases with no gene match: 2. Germline V CDR1 and CDR2: MNHEY, SMNVEV (reference sequence). This CDR3 contains 15 residues.

This CDR3 is CASSLYLDRGETDTQYF. The CDR3 nucleotides are TGTGCCAGCAGCTTATACTTGGACAGGGGAGAAACAGATACGCAGTATTTT. The rearrangement joins TRBV7-8 to TRBJ2-3; 9 bases align to TRBD1. V lost 2 bases, J lost 3 bases, and 9 bases stayed unmatched. The CDR3 runs 17 residues. Germline V lookup: CDR1 SGHVS, CDR2 FQNEAQ.

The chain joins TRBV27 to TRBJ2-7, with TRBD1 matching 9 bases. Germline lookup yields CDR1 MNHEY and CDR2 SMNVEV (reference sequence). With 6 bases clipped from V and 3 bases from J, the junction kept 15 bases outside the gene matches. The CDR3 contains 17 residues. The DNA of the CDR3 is TGTGCCAGCAGCCGCCCCGGGCACGGGACAGGGCTCTACGAGCAGTACTTC. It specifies CASSRPGHGTGLYEQYF.

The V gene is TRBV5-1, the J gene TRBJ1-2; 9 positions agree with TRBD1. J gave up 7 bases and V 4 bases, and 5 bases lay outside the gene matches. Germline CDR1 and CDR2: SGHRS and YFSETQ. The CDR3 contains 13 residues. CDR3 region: CASSLTGGLGYTF. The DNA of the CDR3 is TGCGCCAGCAGCCTTACAGGGGGCCTTGGCTACACCTTC.

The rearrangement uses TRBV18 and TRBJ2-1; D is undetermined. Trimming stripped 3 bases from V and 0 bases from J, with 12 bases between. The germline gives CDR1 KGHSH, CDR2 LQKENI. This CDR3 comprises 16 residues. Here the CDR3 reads CASSPKLQSSYNEQFF. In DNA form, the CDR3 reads TGTGCCAGCTCACCTAAGTTACAGAGCTCCTACAATGAGCAGTTCTTC. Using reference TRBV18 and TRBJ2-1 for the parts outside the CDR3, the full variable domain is NAGVMQNPRHLVRRRGQEARLRCSPMKGHSHVYWYRQLPEEGLKFMVYLQKENIIDESGMPKERFSAEFPKEGPSILRIQQVVRGDSAAYFCASSPKLQSSYNEQFFGPGTRLTVL.

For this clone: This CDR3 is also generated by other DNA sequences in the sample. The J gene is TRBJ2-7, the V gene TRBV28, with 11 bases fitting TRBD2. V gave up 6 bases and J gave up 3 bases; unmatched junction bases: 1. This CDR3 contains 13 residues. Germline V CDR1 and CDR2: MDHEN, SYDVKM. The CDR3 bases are TGTGCCAGCAGACTAGCGGGAGACTACGAGCAGTACTTC. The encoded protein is CASRLAGDYEQYF.

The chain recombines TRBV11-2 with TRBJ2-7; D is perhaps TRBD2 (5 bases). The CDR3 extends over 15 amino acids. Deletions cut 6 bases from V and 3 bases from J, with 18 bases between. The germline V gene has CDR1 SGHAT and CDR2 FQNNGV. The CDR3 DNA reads TGTGCCAGCAGTGTCCCCGGGGAAGGGATCTACGAGCAGTACTTC. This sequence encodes CASSVPGEGIYEQYF.

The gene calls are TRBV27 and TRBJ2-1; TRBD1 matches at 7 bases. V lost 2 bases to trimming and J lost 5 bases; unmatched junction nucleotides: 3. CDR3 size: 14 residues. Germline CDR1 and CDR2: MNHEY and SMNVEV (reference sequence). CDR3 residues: CASSLRDSNNEQFF. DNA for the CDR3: TGTGCCAGCAGTTTAAGGGACAGTAACAATGAGCAGTTCTTC.

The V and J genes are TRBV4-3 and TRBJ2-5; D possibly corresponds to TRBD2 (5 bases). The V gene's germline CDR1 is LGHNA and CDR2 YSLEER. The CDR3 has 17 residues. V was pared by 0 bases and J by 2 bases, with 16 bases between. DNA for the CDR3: TGCGCCAGCAGCCAAGAAAGGCCCTATCGGGGACAAGAGACCCAGTACTTC. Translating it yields CASSQERPYRGQETQYF.

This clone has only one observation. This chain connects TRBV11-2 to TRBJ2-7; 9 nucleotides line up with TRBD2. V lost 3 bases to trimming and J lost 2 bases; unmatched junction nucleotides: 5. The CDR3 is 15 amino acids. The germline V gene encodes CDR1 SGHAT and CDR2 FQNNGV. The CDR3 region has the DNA TGTGCCAGCAGCTTGACGGCTAGCGGGACCTACGAGCAGTACTTC. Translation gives CASSLTASGTYEQYF.